Listed below are T cell receptor beta chains from one sample, sequenced in a study of cytomegalovirus exposure and HLA in healthy donors. The table came from immunoSEQ multiplex PCR; TCRdb's copy has only in-frame clones and leaves some out. This table has some 130,000 clones, around four fifths appearing once. Sequenced: PBMCs. The source of these receptors is a man aged 30 to 45 in good health. Both conserved end residues are part of each CDR3. Fields, in order: clone size, CDR3 length, D gene, V gene, J gene, CDR3 protein, CDR3 DNA. D genes are given only for firm matches. A row's size may be missing; if present it is once, few, many or a size class.

clone size: .
CDR3 length: 16
D gene: .
V gene: TRBV11-3
J gene: TRBJ2-3
CDR3 protein: CASSPTRGSSTDTQYF
CDR3 DNA: TGTGCCAGCAGCCCCACCAGGGGCTCGAGCACAGATACGCAGTATTTT

clone size: .
CDR3 length: 16
D gene: TRBD2
V gene: TRBV18
J gene: TRBJ2-5
CDR3 protein: CASSPISGRADETQYF
CDR3 DNA: TGTGCCAGCTCACCTATTAGCGGGAGAGCCGATGAGACCCAGTACTTC

clone size: .
CDR3 length: 18
D gene: TRBD2
V gene: TRBV18
J gene: TRBJ2-7
CDR3 protein: CASSLTALAGDAPREQYF
CDR3 DNA: TGTGCCAGCTCACTGACCGCACTAGCGGGAGACGCACCAAGGGAGCAGTACTTC

clone size: .
CDR3 length: 18
D gene: TRBD2
V gene: TRBV15
J gene: TRBJ2-1
CDR3 protein: CATSRERPFSGRGNEQFF
CDR3 DNA: TGTGCCACCAGCAGAGAGCGACCTTTTTCCGGGAGGGGCAATGAGCAGTTCTTC

clone size: .
CDR3 length: 14
D gene: .
V gene: TRBV30
J gene: TRBJ1-2
CDR3 protein: CAWSVLAGPYGYTF
CDR3 DNA: TGTGCCTGGAGTGTTTTGGCGGGCCCCTATGGCTACACCTTC

clone size: .
CDR3 length: 15
D gene: TRBD1
V gene: TRBV5-1
J gene: TRBJ2-7
CDR3 protein: CASSLEGQGATEQYF
CDR3 DNA: TGCGCCAGCAGCTTAGAAGGACAGGGGGCGACCGAGCAGTACTTC

clone size: .
CDR3 length: 16
D gene: TRBD2
V gene: TRBV5-1
J gene: TRBJ2-3
CDR3 protein: CASSRWTSDASDTQYF
CDR3 DNA: TGCGCCAGCAGCCGATGGACTAGCGACGCATCCGATACGCAGTATTTT

clone size: few
CDR3 length: 15
D gene: TRBD2
V gene: TRBV19
J gene: TRBJ2-1
CDR3 protein: CASSTLAGINNEQFF
CDR3 DNA: TGTGCCAGTAGTACCCTAGCGGGTATCAACAATGAGCAGTTCTTC

clone size: .
CDR3 length: 12
D gene: .
V gene: TRBV28
J gene: TRBJ2-7
CDR3 protein: CASSHRDYEQYF
CDR3 DNA: TGTGCCAGCAGTCACCGGGACTACGAGCAGTACTTC

clone size: few
CDR3 length: 16
D gene: TRBD1
V gene: TRBV15
J gene: TRBJ2-1
CDR3 protein: CATSRLDRGYVYEQFF
CDR3 DNA: TGTGCCACCAGCAGACTTGACAGGGGGTACGTCTATGAGCAGTTCTTC

clone size: .
CDR3 length: 19
D gene: TRBD1
V gene: TRBV28
J gene: TRBJ1-1
CDR3 protein: CASSLIGAGTGGRVTEAFF
CDR3 DNA: TGTGCCAGCAGTTTAATCGGGGCAGGGACAGGGGGGAGAGTAACTGAAGCTTTCTTT

clone size: .
CDR3 length: 15
D gene: TRBD1
V gene: TRBV7-9
J gene: TRBJ2-7
CDR3 protein: CASSPRGQGFYEQYF
CDR3 DNA: TGTGCCAGCAGCCCTAGGGGACAGGGATTTTACGAGCAGTACTTC

clone size: .
CDR3 length: 16
D gene: TRBD1
V gene: TRBV11-2
J gene: TRBJ2-5
CDR3 protein: CASSSSLGTGVETQYF
CDR3 DNA: TGTGCCAGCAGCTCTTCCCTCGGGACAGGGGTAGAGACCCAGTACTTC

clone size: .
CDR3 length: 15
D gene: .
V gene: TRBV6-1
J gene: TRBJ1-5
CDR3 protein: CASNDASGGNQPQHF
CDR3 DNA: TGTGCCAGCAACGACGCATCGGGTGGGAATCAGCCCCAGCATTTT

clone size: once
CDR3 length: 14
D gene: .
V gene: TRBV6-5
J gene: TRBJ1-5
CDR3 protein: CASSQQGGNQPQHF
CDR3 DNA: TGTGCCAGCAGCCAACAGGGTGGCAATCAGCCCCAGCATTTT

clone size: .
CDR3 length: 12
D gene: .
V gene: TRBV7-9
J gene: TRBJ2-7
CDR3 protein: CSSSVEGYEQYF
CDR3 DNA: TGTTCCAGCAGCGTGGAGGGCTACGAGCAGTACTTC

clone size: .
CDR3 length: 16
D gene: TRBD2
V gene: TRBV9
J gene: TRBJ2-5
CDR3 protein: CASSVGASGSQETQYF
CDR3 DNA: TGTGCCAGCAGCGTAGGGGCTAGCGGGAGTCAAGAGACCCAGTACTTC

clone size: .
CDR3 length: 15
D gene: .
V gene: TRBV28
J gene: TRBJ2-3
CDR3 protein: CASNLGAPRTDTQYF
CDR3 DNA: TGTGCCAGCAACCTGGGAGCGCCACGCACAGATACGCAGTATTTT

clone size: few
CDR3 length: 14
D gene: TRBD1
V gene: TRBV2
J gene: TRBJ1-5
CDR3 protein: CASWDRGPEEPQHF
CDR3 DNA: TGTGCCAGCTGGGACAGGGGACCCGAGGAGCCCCAGCATTTT

clone size: .
CDR3 length: 16
D gene: .
V gene: TRBV10-2
J gene: TRBJ2-1
CDR3 protein: CASSERQVAISDEQFF
CDR3 DNA: TGCGCCAGCAGTGAAAGGCAGGTGGCAATTAGTGATGAGCAGTTCTTC

clone size: .
CDR3 length: 16
D gene: .
V gene: TRBV27
J gene: TRBJ2-5
CDR3 protein: CASSPNGPHVWETQYF
CDR3 DNA: TGTGCCAGCAGTCCAAATGGCCCACACGTTTGGGAGACCCAGTACTTC

clone size: .
CDR3 length: 11
D gene: .
V gene: TRBV13
J gene: TRBJ2-1
CDR3 protein: CASSLHSEQFF
CDR3 DNA: TGTGCCAGCAGCTTACATAGTGAGCAGTTCTTC

clone size: .
CDR3 length: 14
D gene: .
V gene: TRBV6-1
J gene: TRBJ1-6
CDR3 protein: CASSEVGGGSPLHF
CDR3 DNA: TGTGCCAGCAGTGAAGTAGGGGGTGGATCACCCCTCCACTTT

clone size: .
CDR3 length: 17
D gene: TRBD2
V gene: TRBV7-2
J gene: TRBJ2-1
CDR3 protein: CASSLGSGRSSYNEQFF
CDR3 DNA: TGTGCCAGCAGCTTAGGGAGCGGGAGGAGCTCCTACAATGAGCAGTTCTTC

clone size: .
CDR3 length: 15
D gene: .
V gene: TRBV18
J gene: TRBJ1-2
CDR3 protein: CASSPIKGRNYGYTF
CDR3 DNA: TGTGCCAGCTCACCCATTAAAGGGAGGAACTATGGCTACACCTTC

clone size: .
CDR3 length: 11
D gene: .
V gene: TRBV11-2
J gene: TRBJ2-7
CDR3 protein: CASSLEYEQYF
CDR3 DNA: TGTGCCAGCAGTCTGGAGTACGAGCAGTACTTC

clone size: .
CDR3 length: 12
D gene: .
V gene: TRBV10-3
J gene: TRBJ2-7
CDR3 protein: CAIGDSSYEQYF
CDR3 DNA: TGCGCCATCGGCGACAGCTCCTACGAGCAGTACTTC

clone size: once
CDR3 length: 17
D gene: TRBD2
V gene: TRBV14
J gene: TRBJ2-7
CDR3 protein: CASSPGVGGRSSYEQYF
CDR3 DNA: TGTGCCAGCAGCCCGGGTGTAGGCGGGAGGAGCTCCTACGAGCAGTACTTC

clone size: once
CDR3 length: 14
D gene: TRBD1
V gene: TRBV27
J gene: TRBJ2-7
CDR3 protein: CASSVGTGPHEQYF
CDR3 DNA: TGTGCCAGCAGTGTGGGGACAGGGCCCCACGAGCAGTACTTC

clone size: .
CDR3 length: 16
D gene: .
V gene: TRBV5-1
J gene: TRBJ2-5
CDR3 protein: CASSLGGIAVLETQYF
CDR3 DNA: TGCGCCAGCAGCTTGGGTGGCATCGCCGTGCTGGAGACCCAGTACTTC

clone size: .
CDR3 length: 12
D gene: TRBD1
V gene: TRBV9
J gene: TRBJ2-7
CDR3 protein: CASSGQGYEQYF
CDR3 DNA: TGTGCCAGCAGTGGACAGGGGTACGAGCAGTACTTC

clone size: .
CDR3 length: 13
D gene: .
V gene: TRBV7-2
J gene: TRBJ2-5
CDR3 protein: CASSLVLQETQYF
CDR3 DNA: TGTGCCAGCAGCTTAGTTCTGCAAGAGACCCAGTACTTC

clone size: .
CDR3 length: 15
D gene: TRBD1
V gene: TRBV30
J gene: TRBJ2-7
CDR3 protein: CAWRPETGGSYEQYF
CDR3 DNA: TGTGCCTGGAGACCCGAGACAGGGGGATCCTACGAGCAGTACTTC

clone size: few
CDR3 length: 17
D gene: TRBD1
V gene: TRBV30
J gene: TRBJ1-3
CDR3 protein: CAWRANLDRGALNTIYF
CDR3 DNA: TGTGCCTGGCGTGCCAACCTGGACAGGGGGGCTCTTAACACCATATATTTT

clone size: once
CDR3 length: 14
D gene: .
V gene: TRBV19
J gene: TRBJ2-5
CDR3 protein: CASGGLATQETQYF
CDR3 DNA: TGTGCCAGTGGCGGGCTAGCGACACAAGAGACCCAGTACTTC

clone size: .
CDR3 length: 15
D gene: TRBD1
V gene: TRBV2
J gene: TRBJ1-3
CDR3 protein: CASLQGYGSGNTIYF
CDR3 DNA: TGTGCCAGCCTACAGGGGTATGGCTCTGGAAACACCATATATTTT

clone size: once
CDR3 length: 14
D gene: .
V gene: TRBV5-1
J gene: TRBJ2-7
CDR3 protein: CATRLGSSGPEQYF
CDR3 DNA: TGCGCCACCCGCTTGGGCAGTAGCGGTCCCGAGCAGTACTTC

clone size: .
CDR3 length: 16
D gene: TRBD2
V gene: TRBV9
J gene: TRBJ2-3
CDR3 protein: CASSALAGTNTDTQYF
CDR3 DNA: TGTGCCAGCAGCGCATTAGCGGGAACTAACACAGATACGCAGTATTTT

clone size: .
CDR3 length: 16
D gene: .
V gene: TRBV7-7
J gene: TRBJ2-1
CDR3 protein: CASSLGTLSSYNEQFF
CDR3 DNA: TGTGCTAGCAGCTTAGGGACACTCTCCTCCTACAATGAGCAGTTCTTC

clone size: .
CDR3 length: 12
D gene: .
V gene: TRBV18
J gene: TRBJ2-4
CDR3 protein: CASSPSGAGVKF
CDR3 DNA: TGTGCCAGCTCACCAAGCGGGGCAGGGGTGAAGTTC

clone size: .
CDR3 length: 13
D gene: TRBD2
V gene: TRBV5-6
J gene: TRBJ2-5
CDR3 protein: CARKKREEETQYF
CDR3 DNA: TGTGCCCGCAAGAAGCGGGAGGAGGAGACCCAGTACTTC

clone size: .
CDR3 length: 14
D gene: .
V gene: TRBV7-3
J gene: TRBJ2-3
CDR3 protein: CASSLTAGPDTQYF
CDR3 DNA: TGTGCCAGCAGCTTAACTGCGGGTCCAGATACGCAGTATTTT

clone size: .
CDR3 length: 14
D gene: TRBD1
V gene: TRBV9
J gene: TRBJ1-5
CDR3 protein: CASSPRDRGQPQHF
CDR3 DNA: TGTGCCAGCAGCCCCAGAGACAGGGGTCAGCCCCAGCATTTT

clone size: .
CDR3 length: 16
D gene: .
V gene: TRBV13
J gene: TRBJ1-3
CDR3 protein: CASSFRAANSGNTIYF
CDR3 DNA: TGTGCCAGCAGCTTCAGGGCAGCCAACTCTGGAAACACCATATATTTT